The sequence of this T cell receptor beta chain was determined in a study of OX40 agonist ivuxolimab in advanced cancers. Background for the entire study: Ivuxolimab was an agonistic, fully human IgG2 monoclonal antibody directed against OX40 (CD134), a costimulatory receptor. In the dose-escalation cohort, 82.7% of patients were male, and the mean age was around 60 years with a range of roughly 20 to 79. Peripheral TCRbeta sequencing aimed to test whether ivuxolimab altered TCR sequence diversity and caused clonal T-cell expansion. Patients were allowed to have had prior anti-PD-1, anti-PD-L1 or anti-CTLA-4 therapy, and 40% of the dose-escalation patients had been treated with checkpoint inhibitors. Partial responses occurred in three dose-escalation patients, of whom one had hepatocellular carcinoma and two had cutaneous melanoma. The paper reports the monotherapy dose-escalation portion (N = 52 patients) of the phase I ivuxolimab trial. Intravenous ivuxolimab was administered to patients every 2 weeks at six dose levels: 0.01, 0.1, 0.3, 1.5, 3 and 10 mg/kg. Of the approximately 54 patients in dose escalation, about 20 had hepatocellular carcinoma, approximately 15 had melanoma, 9 had renal cell carcinoma and 9 had head and neck cancer. General study outcomes and caveats: Low levels of normalized T-cell clonal expansion were also seen in some nonresponding patients. The antigen specificity of the clonally expanded peripheral T cells was not determined. Partial responders in the 0.1-3.0 mg/kg groups had among the lowest normalized peripheral clonal expansion, especially among CD8+ T cells. After ivuxolimab, expanded clones were on average more numerous among CD8+ T cells than among CD4+ T cells. Clonal expansion of both CD4+ and CD8+ blood T cells was observed from baseline to week 6 at doses 0.1 to 3.0 mg/kg.

The germline ends are 9 bases apart after V is trimmed by 2 bases and J by 0 bases. The germline V gene encodes CDR1 SGHRS and CDR2 YFSETQ. The CDR3 goes from the cysteine to the phenylalanine over 16 residues. The retained sequence is limited to the CDR3, 48 bases, with the frame set at the first base. The trial excluded patients who had a history of autoimmune disease or were on systemic immunosuppression. Peripheral blood for TCR sequencing was drawn from every dose cohort at baseline, at cycle 4 day 1 and at cycle 7 day 1. The samples were taken from a phase I, first-in-human, multicenter, open-label dose-escalation trial of ivuxolimab. Adults with locally advanced or metastatic melanoma, renal cell carcinoma, hepatocellular carcinoma or head and neck squamous cell carcinoma were enrolled in the trial. Before TCR sequencing, CD4+ T cells and CD8+ T cells were sorted from peripheral blood as separate populations.

A few counts support this clone. Its recognized antigen is unknown. Base quality data are lacking; no much larger clone is found one base away. To sequence the TCRbeta CDR3 region, genomic DNA was isolated from the sorted cells. TCRbeta CDR3 regions were sequenced using the immunoSEQ Assay. Sourced from immuneACCESS, this table was stored by TCRdb with only in-frame sequences that have V and J called. A share of the clones is absent; for the studies checked, an unresolved V gene accounts for under half, and the remainder has no known explanation. For this sample there are some 16,000 clones; around 80% appear just once. Of the sample, approximately 2.5% is held by the ten largest clones.

The chain was built from TRBV5-1 and TRBJ2-6, with the D gene too uncertain to name. The sample here was CD4+ or CD8+ T cells sorted from blood, taken in a trial of the OX40 agonist ivuxolimab. The sequence was obtained from an adult with an advanced solid tumor such as melanoma, head and neck, liver or kidney cancer. The CDR3 sequence is CASSFFWDSGANVLTF. The DNA reads as follows: TGCGCCAGCAGCTTTTTTTGGGACTCTGGGGCCAACGTCCTGACTTTC.